This T cell receptor beta chain was found in a study of regulatory T cells in long-lasting Graves disease. As for time point: newly diagnosed GD, antithyroid drugs for less than 3 months. RNA isolated from PBMCs was used to make the TCR library. Sequencing libraries for TCR beta were prepared with iRepertoire HTBI primers and Arm-PCR of CDR3 regions. TCRdb redid the calling of the multiplex PCR reads with MiXCR, one entry per CDR3 protein. The sample shows approximately 400,000 distinct CDR3 sequences, about 16% of them seen only once. The CDR3 has 15 residues. The V end lost 4 bases, the J end lost 2 bases, and 12 bases lay between the germline ends. In germline, CDR1 is SNHLY, CDR2 FYNNEI. These data also featured in a second study, about T cells in Graves' hyperthyroidism and ophthalmopathy.

The chain carries TRBV2 and TRBJ1-5; possible D gene TRBD1, 5 bases. The sample was peripheral blood mononuclear cells (PBMCs), taken at new diagnosis, from a patient treated with antithyroid drugs. This TCR came from a woman between 25 and 40 years old with Graves disease. The CDR3 protein is CASSVGQGGNQPQHF. The CDR3 DNA is TGTGCCAGCAGTGTCGGTCAGGGTGGCAATCAGCCCCAGCATTTT.